What follows are 21 T cell receptor beta chains derived from one specimen sequenced in a study of cytomegalovirus exposure and HLA in healthy donors. Primers: 60 Vbeta forward and 13 Jbeta reverse. The method was immunoSEQ multiplex PCR; TCRdb's version includes in-frame clones alone and lacks a portion of them. The repertoire has over 85,000 clones, around 81% of them found once; the top ten carry more than 3%. The sample consisted of PBMCs. These receptors all come from a female donor in good health and CMV-seropositive.

This clone was counted between two and nine times. The chain links TRBV14 to TRBJ1-1; 7 bases are shared with TRBD1. This CDR3 region has 15 residues. Germline V CDR1 and CDR2: SGHDN, FVKESK. With 2 bases clipped from V and 0 bases from J, the junction kept 3 bases outside the gene matches. CDR3 coding DNA: TGTGCCAGCAGCCAATTACAGGGGATGAACACTGAAGCTTTCTTT. Translated, it gives CASSQLQGMNTEAFF. Looking up the rest from reference TRBV14 and TRBJ1-1 gives the full variable domain: EAGVTQFPSHSVIEKGQTVTLRCDPISGHDNLYWYRRVMGKEIKFLLHFVKESKQDESGMPNNRFLAERTGGTYSTLKVQPAELEDSGVYFCASSQLQGMNTEAFFGQGTRLTVV.

The rearrangement joins TRBV30 to TRBJ2-7; possibly TRBD1 for D (6 bases). The CDR3 has 16 residues. Trimming cost V 0 bases and J 0 bases, with 15 bases left between them. The V gene's germline CDR1 is GTSNPN and CDR2 SVGIG (reference sequence). DNA of the CDR3: TGTGCCTGGAGTGTACACAGGGCCCCTAGCTCCTACGAGCAGTACTTC. This codes for CAWSVHRAPSSYEQYF.

The J gene is TRBJ2-6, the V gene TRBV28; tentatively, D is TRBD1 (5 bases). This CDR3 contains 13 residues. Per germline, CDR1 MDHEN and CDR2 SYDVKM. V was shortened by 9 bases and J by 0 bases, with 6 bases between the two germline ends. CDR3 DNA sequence: TGTGCCAGTGACAGCTCTGGGGCCAACGTCCTGACTTTC. Translating it yields CASDSSGANVLTF.

On this clone itself: An end of the junction does not agree with germline; a read error may underlie this. The CDR3 bases are TGTCCCAGCAGCTCCTCAGGGGGCCGGTCCTACGAGCAGTACTTC. Its translation: CPSSSSGGRSYEQYF. The J gene is TRBJ2-7, the V gene TRBV13; 8 positions agree with TRBD1. The CDR3 is 15 residues long. CDR1 and CDR2 (germline): PRHDT, FYEKMQ (reference sequence).

The chain joins TRBV5-1 to TRBJ1-1, with D unclear. Deletions cut 1 base from V and 1 base from J, with 14 bases between. This CDR3 comprises 16 residues. Per the germline V gene, CDR1 is SGHRS and CDR2 is YFSETQ. The CDR3 here is CASSLSSQEGNTEAFF. The CDR3 nucleotides are TGCGCCAGCAGCTTGTCGTCCCAGGAGGGGAACACTGAAGCTTTCTTT. The whole variable domain, filled in from reference TRBV5-1 and TRBJ1-1, reads KAGVTQTPRYLIKTRGQQVTLSCSPISGHRSVSWYQQTPGQGLQFLFEYFSETQRNKGNFPGRFSGRQFSNSRSEMNVSTLELGDSALYLCASSLSSQEGNTEAFFGQGTRLTVV.

The rearrangement joins TRBV2 to TRBJ2-3, with D perhaps TRBD2 (5 bases). V lost 11 bases and J lost 3, with 18 bases in between. The CDR3 loop spans 14 amino acids. Germline loops: CDR1 SNHLY, CDR2 FYNNEI. The CDR3 DNA sequence: TGTGCCTCCACCGGAGGTAGCATTACAGATACGCAGTATTTT. Protein sequence: CASTGGSITDTQYF.

The chain carries TRBV5-1 and TRBJ2-3; 11 positions agree with TRBD2. Germline V gives CDR1 SGHRS, CDR2 YFSETQ. The junction had 4 bases not matched to a gene; V was cut back by 2 bases and J by 2 bases. The CDR3 contains 16 residues. CDR3 DNA: TGCGCCAGCAGCTTCCTACTAGCGGGGGCCACAGATACGCAGTATTTT. It yields the protein CASSFLLAGATDTQYF.

The rearrangement uses TRBV15 and TRBJ1-4; perhaps TRBD1 as D (6 bases). Trimming removed 3 bases at V and 0 bases at J, with 14 bases between. The germline CDR1 and CDR2 sequences are LNHNV and YYDKDF (reference sequence). The CDR3 covers 17 residues. For the CDR3, the DNA is TGTGCCACCAGCAGTGACAGGCTAACTTCAACTAATGAAAAACTGTTTTTT. It is translated as CATSSDRLTSTNEKLFF. The whole variable domain, remainder taken from reference TRBV15 and TRBJ1-4, is DAMVIQNPRYQVTQFGKPVTLSCSQTLNHNVMYWYQQKSSQAPKLLFHYYDKDFNNEADTPDNFQSRRPNTSFCFLDIRSPGLGDTAMYLCATSSDRLTSTNEKLFFGSGTQLSVL.

V and J are TRBV6-5 and TRBJ2-7; D perhaps matches TRBD2 (6 bases). CDR1 and CDR2 (germline): MNHEY, SVGAGI. The V gene lost 6 bases and the J gene lost 4 bases, with 7 bases spanning the gap. The CDR3 runs to 11 residues. The CDR3 coding sequence is TGTGCCAGCAGGGGACTGTACGAGCAGTACTTC. Translating it yields CASRGLYEQYF.

The CDR3 reads CASSLNRVADTQYF. In DNA form, the CDR3 reads TGCGCCAGCAGCTTGAATCGGGTTGCAGATACGCAGTATTTT. The chain recombines TRBV5-1 with TRBJ2-3; D is unclear. V lost 1 base and J 4 bases, leaving 10 bases between the germline ends. The CDR3 sequence is 14 residues long. The germline V gene has CDR1 SGHRS and CDR2 YFSETQ.

This clone was observed once. The chain recombines TRBV15 with TRBJ1-2; the D is unclear. The CDR3 spans 14 residues. The ends were cut back, 0 bases at V and 2 bases at J, with 7 bases in the middle. Per the germline V gene, CDR1 is LNHNV and CDR2 is YYDKDF (reference sequence). The chain's CDR3 is CATSRDSQNYGYTF. CDR3 nucleotides: TGTGCCACCAGCAGAGATTCGCAGAACTATGGCTACACCTTC.

The J gene is TRBJ2-7, the V gene TRBV29-1; D may be TRBD1 (5 bases). V was pared by 5 bases and J by 0 bases, with 14 bases between. Per the germline V gene, CDR1 is SQVTM and CDR2 is ANQGSEA. The CDR3 is made up of 14 amino acids. The CDR3 sequence: CSVRKDTSSYEQYF. In nucleotides, the CDR3 is TGCAGCGTTAGGAAGGACACGAGCTCCTACGAGCAGTACTTC.

V usage is TRBV7-9 and J usage is TRBJ1-1, with TRBD1 as a possible D gene (5 bases). CDR1 is SEHNR, CDR2 FQNEAQ, per germline (reference sequence). V lost 5 bases, J lost 4 bases, and 14 bases lay in between. The CDR3 is made up of 14 amino acids. The CDR3 nucleotides read TGTGCCAGCAGCGTGGACACCGGGGGCACTGAAGCTTTCTTT. Its protein is CASSVDTGGTEAFF.

The gene calls are TRBV5-6 and TRBJ1-1, with 8 bases identical to TRBD1. V shed 5 bases, J shed 1 base, and the junction held 4 bases outside the gene matches. CDR3 length: 14 amino acids. Per the germline V gene, CDR1 is SGHDT and CDR2 is YYEEEE. The CDR3 here is CASSYGTGNTEAFF. In DNA form, the CDR3 reads TGTGCCAGCAGTTACGGGACAGGGAACACTGAAGCTTTCTTT.

The chain employs TRBV4-1 and TRBJ2-2; a weak D match, TRBD1 (5 bases). The CDR3 is 15 residues long. Germline V lookup: CDR1 MGHRA, CDR2 YSYEKL. Trimming left V 1 base short and J 4 bases short, with 10 bases between. CDR3 protein: CASSQGQGRTGELFF. In DNA form, the CDR3 reads TGCGCCAGCAGCCAAGGCCAGGGCCGCACCGGGGAGCTGTTTTTT.

A single count supports this clone. J is TRBJ1-6 and V is TRBV9; TRBD1 aligns across 12 bases. This CDR3 spans 15 amino acids. V lost 4 bases to trimming and J lost 9 bases; unmatched junction nucleotides: 5. The germline gives CDR1 SGDLS, CDR2 YYNGEE. The CDR3 nucleotides read TGTGCCAGCAGCTCATCGGGACAGGGGGCTTCACCCCTCCACTTT. Translated: CASSSSGQGASPLHF. Combining the CDR3 with reference TRBV9 and TRBJ1-6 gives the whole variable domain DSGVTQTPKHLITATGQRVTLRCSPRSGDLSVYWYQQSLDQGLQFLIQYYNGEERAKGNILERFSAQQFPDLHSELNLSSLELGDSALYFCASSSSGQGASPLHFGNGTRLTVT.

The V call is TRBV18, the J call TRBJ2-7; D unclear. Germline V CDR1 and CDR2: KGHSH, LQKENI. The V end was cut by 6 bases, the J end by 2 bases, with 8 bases between. The CDR3 consists of 12 residues. The CDR3 bases are TGTGCCAGCTCCCACAACCCCTACGAGCAGTACTTC. Protein product: CASSHNPYEQYF.

The rearrangement links TRBV5-1 to TRBJ2-5; 13 bases agree with TRBD2. Matching the DNA end better, TRBJ2-7 makes the J call doubtful. The CDR3 runs to 14 residues. The germline V gene has CDR1 SGHRS and CDR2 YFSETQ. CDR3 protein: CASSHTSGRDEQYF. Here the CDR3 DNA reads TGCGCCAGCAGCCATACTAGCGGGAGGGACGAGCAGTACTTC.

The chain carries TRBV16 and TRBJ2-1; a weak D match, TRBD2 (6 bases). Trimming shortened V by 0 bases and J by 4 bases, and 13 bases separated the two germline ends. Germline-derived CDR1 and CDR2 are KGHSY and FQNENV. This CDR3 is 16 amino acids long. The CDR3 spells CASSQSPGLIYNEQFF. CDR3 nucleotides: TGTGCCAGCAGCCAATCACCGGGACTTATTTACAATGAGCAGTTCTTC.

This clone was detected a few times. The chain employs TRBV7-2 and TRBJ2-2; maybe TRBD2 (6 bases). From germline, CDR1 is SGHTA and CDR2 FQGNSA. The length of the CDR3 is 14 residues. V shed 3 bases and J shed 6 bases, with 11 bases lying between them. CDR3 sequence (DNA): TGTGCCAGCAGCTTGGATGCGGGATCCGGGGAGCTGTTTTTT. Translation gives CASSLDAGSGELFF. The full variable domain, rest sourced from reference TRBV7-2 and TRBJ2-2, is GAGVSQSPSNKVTEKGKDVELRCDPISGHTALYWYRQSLGQGLEFLIYFQGNSAPDKSGLPSDRFSAERTGGSVSTLTIQRTQQEDSAVYLCASSLDAGSGELFFGEGSRLTVL.

CDR3 protein: CASMIDRGQAFF. As DNA, the CDR3 is TGTGCCAGCATGATCGATAGGGGTCAAGCTTTCTTT. V is TRBV2 and J is TRBJ1-1; a possible D gene is TRBD1 (5 bases). This CDR3 is 12 amino acids long. Germline lookup yields CDR1 SNHLY and CDR2 FYNNEI. V was trimmed by 7 bases and J by 9 bases, leaving 15 bases between them. Using reference TRBV2 and TRBJ1-1 for the parts outside the CDR3, the full variable domain is EPEVTQTPSHQVTQMGQEVILRCVPISNHLYFYWYRQILGQKVEFLVSFYNNEISEKSEIFDDQFSVERPDGSNFTLKIRSTKLEDSAMYFCASMIDRGQAFFGQGTRLTVV.